One and the same sample provided the 2 T cell receptor beta chains below, sequenced in a study of response to subunit inactivated influenza vaccine. One entry per CDR3 protein, called by TCRdb with MiXCR from the RT-PCR reads. The sample has some 600,000 distinct CDR3 sequences; 13% to 15% are singletons. The source material was PBMCs from blood, sampled roughly 2 weeks before vaccination. These receptor sequences come from a man in his forties or fifties who received an inactivated influenza vaccine.

The chain carries TRBV7-8 and TRBJ1-5; D is uncertain. V shed 1 base and J shed 0 bases, with 10 bases lying between them. CDR3 length: 16 residues. Germline CDR1 reads SGHVS; CDR2 reads FQNEAQ. The CDR3 spells CASSLGSGSSNQPQHF. The CDR3 region has the DNA TGTGCCAGCAGCTTAGGGTCTGGCTCTAGCAATCAGCCCCAGCATTTT.

This clonotype was seen a handful of times. This chain links TRBV12-3 or TRBV12-4 with TRBJ2-7; D not resolved. CDR3 length equals 15 residues. V was clipped by 5 bases and J by 0 bases, with 14 bases between them. CDR3 sequence reads: CASSEDDGHSYEQYF. CDR3 in DNA: TGTGCCAGCAGTGAAGACGACGGGCACTCCTACGAGCAGTACTTC.